The 27 T cell receptor beta chains below were found in one sample sequenced in a study of identical twins. TCRdb independently ran MiXCR on the 5' RACE reads; one entry per CDR3 protein. The profile shows over 600,000 distinct CDR3 sequences, around 20% of them singletons. These data also featured in a second study, about T cells expressing NK-cell markers.

Source material: PBMCs. The receptors come from a woman between 18 and 29 years old in good health.

This clonotype was observed a few times. The J gene is TRBJ2-3, the V gene TRBV20-1; TRBD2 agrees at 12 bases. Germline loops: CDR1 DFQATT, CDR2 SNEGSKA (reference sequence). This CDR3 spans 16 amino acids. The junction had 7 bases not matched to a gene; V was cut back by 2 bases and J by 4 bases. CDR3 sequence (DNA): TGCAGTGCTAGACTTTCTAGCGGGGGGGCCGCAGATACGCAGTATTTT. This sequence encodes CSARLSSGGAADTQYF.

This clonotype was picked up a small number of times. The chain employs TRBV5-1 and TRBJ1-1; D remains unclear. The CDR3 runs 12 residues. V gave up 4 bases and J gave up 7 bases, with 11 bases separating them. CDR1 is SGHRS, CDR2 YFSETQ, per germline. As DNA, the CDR3 is TGCGCCAGCAGCCCAGACGTGAGTGAAGCTTTCTTT. This encodes CASSPDVSEAFF.

About this clonotype: The junction departs from the called germline gene at one end, perhaps through a read error. The genes are TRBV7-2 and TRBJ2-7; D could derive from TRBD1 or TRBD2 (5 bases each). CDR3 length: 11 residues. The V gene's germline CDR1 is SGHTA and CDR2 FQGNSA. The CDR3 loop reads CASSAGTLLLF. Written as DNA, the CDR3 is TGTGCCAGCAGCGCCGGGACCTTACTTCTCTTC.

The V call is TRBV5-5, the J call TRBJ2-5, with 8 bases aligning to TRBD2. V was pared by 6 bases and J by 5 bases, with 12 bases of the junction left unmatched. CDR1 SGHKS and CDR2 YYEKEE come from the germline V gene (reference sequence). CDR3 length: 15 amino acids. The CDR3 region is CASNLRAGGEETQYF. In nucleotides, the CDR3 is TGTGCCAGCAACCTCAGGGCGGGGGGCGAGGAGACCCAGTACTTC.

This clonotype came up a few times. The gene calls are TRBV11-2 and TRBJ1-6; 9 nucleotides match TRBD1. Germline V CDR1 and CDR2: SGHAT, FQNNGV. After removal of 3 bases from V and 14 bases from J, the junction contained 14 bases not matched to a gene. The CDR3 has 16 residues. The CDR3 protein is CASSLVPGQGILSLHF. The CDR3 DNA reads as TGTGCCAGCAGCTTGGTTCCGGGACAGGGAATATTGTCCCTCCACTTT.

The V and J genes are TRBV6-1 and TRBJ2-5, with TRBD2 matching 15 bases. Germline CDR1 reads MNHNS; CDR2 reads SASEGT. V was pared by 5 bases and J by 7 bases, with 8 bases of the junction left unmatched. The CDR3 totals 16 residues. This chain's CDR3 is CASSRGTSGGTLTQYF. Here the CDR3 DNA reads TGTGCCAGCAGTCGCGGGACTAGCGGGGGGACTCTGACCCAGTACTTC.

J is TRBJ1-1 and V is TRBV20-1; D gene ambiguous. CDR1 and CDR2 from the germline V gene are DFQATT and SNEGSKA (reference sequence). The CDR3 has 11 residues. Trimming cost V 7 bases and J 9 bases, with 15 bases left between them. The CDR3 sequence: CSVKPLIKAFF. The DNA for the CDR3 is TGCAGTGTCAAGCCTCTGATAAAAGCTTTCTTT.

The chain is built from TRBV5-1 and TRBJ2-2, with D possibly TRBD2 on 6 matching bases. Germline CDR1 SGHRS, CDR2 YFSETQ. The CDR3 covers 19 residues. The ends were cut back, 4 bases at V and 6 bases at J, with 28 bases in the middle. In DNA form, the CDR3 reads TGCGCCAGCAGCCCAACCCCGTTGACGGCCGGGGGTGGCGCCGGGGAGCTGTTTTTT. Encoded protein: CASSPTPLTAGGGAGELFF. Complete variable domain (other parts from reference TRBV5-1 and TRBJ2-2): KAGVTQTPRYLIKTRGQQVTLSCSPISGHRSVSWYQQTPGQGLQFLFEYFSETQRNKGNFPGRFSGRQFSNSRSEMNVSTLELGDSALYLCASSPTPLTAGGGAGELFFGEGSRLTVL.

This rearrangement joins TRBV6-1 to TRBJ2-4, with D possibly being TRBD1 or TRBD2 (5 bases each). The ends were cut back, 6 bases at V and 6 bases at J, with 15 bases in the middle. Germline loops: CDR1 MNHNS, CDR2 SASEGT. The CDR3 length is 14 residues. The CDR3 coding sequence is TGTGCCAGCAGCGTGGGGGTGTGGGGAAACATTCAGTACTTC. As protein: CASSVGVWGNIQYF.

This chain links TRBV12-3 or TRBV12-4 with TRBJ2-2; D gene unclear. The CDR3 contains 13 residues. The ends were cut back, 7 bases at V and 6 bases at J, with 12 bases in the middle. The CDR3 region is CASNPRSSGELFF. CDR3 coding DNA: TGTGCCAGCAACCCCCGGAGTTCCGGGGAGCTGTTTTTT.

There are a few counts of this clonotype. The V gene is TRBV9, the J gene TRBJ2-1, with TRBD1 matching over 10 bases. With V trimmed by 3 bases and J by 10 bases, 10 bases remained unmatched. CDR1 is SGDLS, CDR2 YYNGEE, per germline. The CDR3 consists of 15 residues. The CDR3 loop is CASSGRGTGVGEQFF. The CDR3 coding sequence is TGTGCCAGCAGCGGTCGCGGGACAGGGGTAGGCGAGCAGTTCTTC.

In DNA form, the CDR3 reads TGCAGTGCTAGAAGGACTCGGGACTCCCGGGGCGAGCAGTACTTC. As protein: CSARRTRDSRGEQYF. The gene calls are TRBV20-1 and TRBJ2-7; D is possibly TRBD2 (6 bases). Germline CDR1 reads DFQATT; CDR2 reads SNEGSKA (reference sequence). V was pared by 2 bases and J by 6 bases, with 20 bases between. CDR3 length: 15 residues.

This clonotype came up a few times. V and J are TRBV7-9 and TRBJ1-4; 7 positions agree with TRBD1. Trimming at V came to 7 bases and at J to 8 bases, leaving 10 bases not matched to a gene. Germline CDR1 SEHNR, CDR2 FQNEAQ (reference sequence). This CDR3 contains 14 residues. This CDR3 reads CASNPTGWDEKLFF. Written as DNA, the CDR3 is TGTGCCAGCAACCCGACAGGGTGGGACGAAAAACTGTTTTTT.

Comments on this clonotype: This may arise from a read error, as a much more abundant clone is one base away. The CDR3 coding sequence is TGCGCCAGCAGCTTGGCCGAGACAGGGGTACACGAGCAGTACTTC. Translating it yields CASSLAETGVHEQYF. The gene calls are TRBV5-1 and TRBJ2-7; 8 bases align to TRBD1. Germline V gene data show CDR1 as SGHRS and CDR2 as YFSETQ. The CDR3 is 15 amino acids. The ends lost 0 bases at V and 5 bases at J; junction bases unmatched: 7.

This clonotype was seen repeatedly, ten times or more. The chain links TRBV7-9 to TRBJ1-2, with TRBD1 as a possible D gene (5 bases). This CDR3 is built from 17 residues. V lost 3 bases to trimming and J lost 1 base, with 18 bases between them. Germline CDR1 is SEHNR and CDR2 is FQNEAQ (reference sequence). The DNA of the CDR3 is TGTGCCAGCAGCTTCTCGGACATGAAGGCCCTTAACTATGGCTACACCTTC. This sequence encodes CASSFSDMKALNYGYTF.

The chain uses TRBV6-5 and TRBJ2-2, with 14 bases lining up with TRBD2. The CDR3 contains 19 residues. Germline V CDR1 and CDR2: MNHEY, SVGAGI. Trimming removed 10 bases from V and 5 bases from J; junction bases left unmatched: 18. The CDR3 nucleotides are TGTGCCACCGTTAGGTTACCGGGACTAGCGGGGGCTGGAACCGGGGAGCTGTTTTTT. Translated: CATVRLPGLAGAGTGELFF.

The rearrangement links TRBV20-1 to TRBJ2-1; 15 bases align to TRBD2. Unmatched junction bases numbered 8, after V lost 4 bases and J lost 4 bases. The CDR3 length is 17 residues. Looked up from germline, CDR1 is DFQATT and CDR2 is SNEGSKA (reference sequence). The CDR3 loop is CSAMGGLAGGTYNEQFF. In nucleotides, the CDR3 is TGCAGTGCTATGGGGGGACTAGCGGGAGGAACGTACAATGAGCAGTTCTTC.

This clonotype was seen repeatedly, ten times or more. CDR3 loop: CASSEPGSQETQYF. CDR3 bases: TGTGCCAGCAGTGAACCGGGATCCCAAGAGACCCAGTACTTC. The V and J genes are TRBV25-1 and TRBJ2-5; maybe TRBD2 (5 bases). Germline V gene sequence: CDR1 MGHDK, CDR2 SYGVNS. Trimming cost V 2 bases and J 1 base, with 8 bases left between them. The CDR3 extends over 14 amino acids. Complete variable domain (other parts from reference TRBV25-1 and TRBJ2-5): EADIYQTPRYLVIGTGKKITLECSQTMGHDKMYWYQQDPGMELHLIHYSYGVNSTEKGDLSSESTVSRIRTEHFPLTLESARPSHTSQYLCASSEPGSQETQYFGPGTRLLVL.

V gene TRBV7-9 combines with J gene TRBJ2-4; D is perhaps TRBD1 (5 bases). This CDR3 is 16 amino acids long. Germline assignment: CDR1 SEHNR and CDR2 FQNEAQ (reference sequence). Trimming cost V 5 bases and J 6 bases, with 20 bases left between them. CDR3 DNA sequence: TGTGCCAGCAGCCAACACGGCCGGACATCCGGAAACATTCAGTACTTC. Its translation is CASSQHGRTSGNIQYF.

This clonotype showed up many times. DNA for the CDR3: TGTGCCAGCAGCCCCTGGGCCAGCTCCTACAATGAGCAGTTCTTC. It is translated as CASSPWASSYNEQFF. The rearrangement uses TRBV7-9 and TRBJ2-1; D is unclear. Trimming removed 5 bases at V and 0 bases at J, with 11 bases between. Germline CDR1 is SEHNR and CDR2 is FQNEAQ (reference sequence). CDR3 size: 15 residues.

This clonotype showed up just a few times. CDR3 bases: TGTGCCAGCAGTTACAGTGCAGGTCTCGATGGCTACACCTTC. Translation gives CASSYSAGLDGYTF. J is TRBJ1-2 and V is TRBV6-5; no clear D gene. CDR1 and CDR2 from the germline V gene are MNHEY and SVGAGI. The CDR3 consists of 14 residues. V was cut by 2 bases and J by 6 bases, with 13 bases left in between.

The chain employs TRBV15 and TRBJ2-7, with TRBD2 matching over 8 bases. CDR1 and CDR2 (germline): LNHNV, YYDKDF (reference sequence). The junction had 10 bases not matched to a gene; V was cut back by 1 base and J by 5 bases. The CDR3 consists of 16 residues. In nucleotides, the CDR3 is TGTGCCACCAGCAGAGCCCTGGGGGCGGGGGGACACGAGCAGTACTTC. Translation gives CATSRALGAGGHEQYF.

The chain recombines TRBV7-2 with TRBJ2-3; the D gene is possibly TRBD2 (7 bases). V was shortened by 4 bases and J by 3 bases, with 17 bases between the two germline ends. Germline CDR1 reads SGHTA; CDR2 reads FQGNSA. CDR3 length equals 16 residues. The CDR3 region is CASSYRAGDRTDTQYF. CDR3 DNA: TGTGCCAGCAGCTACCGGGCGGGAGACAGGACAGATACGCAGTATTTT.

The chain uses TRBV12-3 or TRBV12-4 and TRBJ2-2; no reliable D call. V was cut by 5 bases and J by 1 base, with 14 bases left in between. The CDR3 has 16 residues. CDR3 in amino acids: CASSPGSGLNTGELFF. CDR3 nucleotides: TGTGCCAGCAGTCCCGGCTCAGGCCTGAACACCGGGGAGCTGTTTTTT.

This clonotype was detected many times. V gene TRBV20-1 combines with J gene TRBJ2-7; D not certain. This CDR3 contains 10 residues. The germline V gene has CDR1 DFQATT and CDR2 SNEGSKA (reference sequence). Between the trimmed V and J ends, which lost 5 bases and 3 bases, there was a span of 5 bases. The CDR3 here is CSAYSYEQYF. CDR3 sequence (DNA): TGCAGTGCTTACAGCTACGAGCAGTACTTC.

This clonotype has just a few counts. This chain connects TRBV7-2 to TRBJ2-7, with 14 bases matching TRBD2. The CDR3 consists of 15 residues. The V gene end was trimmed by 5 bases and the J gene end by 7 bases; junction bases not matched to a gene: 7. Germline assignment: CDR1 SGHTA and CDR2 FQGNSA. The CDR3 protein is CASSPRLAGGQEQYF. CDR3 sequence (DNA): TGTGCCAGCAGCCCTAGACTAGCGGGAGGGCAAGAGCAGTACTTC.

This clonotype occurred many times. The chain couples TRBV5-1 to TRBJ2-1; TRBD2 agrees at 10 bases. Germline V gene sequence: CDR1 SGHRS, CDR2 YFSETQ. V was clipped by 4 bases and J by 8 bases; unmatched bases: 3. The CDR3 extends over 13 amino acids. In nucleotides, the CDR3 is TGCGCCAGCAGCCCCCTAGCGGGAGATGAGCAGTTCTTC. Its translation: CASSPLAGDEQFF.